The clone carrying this TCR beta chain has at least ten counts. Antigen specificity is unknown. Looked up from germline, CDR1 is SQVTM and CDR2 is ANQGSEA. The germline V and J ends were trimmed by 4 bases and 2 bases, with 15 bases remaining between them. This CDR3 has 14 amino acids. Preparing the TCRbeta library involved the use of unique molecular identifiers. A single record per CDR3 protein comes from TCRdb applying MiXCR to the PCR reads. The profile shows more than 200,000 distinct CDR3 sequences, around 25% of them singletons. This specimen comes from a study of T-cell reconstitution after alpha-beta-depleted transplantation in children. General observations from the study: T-cell numbers and diversity, one year after transplant, stemmed largely from T cells that were newly produced. Several hundred graft clones that had expanded were reportedly the source of alpha-beta T cells about two months after transplant.

The chain links TRBV29-1 to TRBJ2-7, with a tentative D call TRBD1 (6 bases). The material sequenced was PBMCs, taken before TCRalphabeta/CD19-depleted stem cell transplant. This clonotype originated in a girl aged 2-10 years with Fanconi anemia, due to receive a stem cell transplant. The CDR3 bases are TGCAGCGTTGGGACCCGGACAGTAGCCTACGAGCAGTACTTC. Encoded protein: CSVGTRTVAYEQYF.